These T cell receptor beta chains were read from a single sample in a study of patients and donors after allogeneic stem cell transplantation. TCRdb analysed the RT-PCR reads with MiXCR anew, one entry per CDR3 protein. The repertoire holds 25,000 or so distinct CDR3 sequences, with approximately 8.8% as singletons. Material: blood, either unsorted or a sorted T cell fraction (not recorded which). The receptors were gathered from a human donor who was either an allogeneic HSCT recipient or a stem cell or donor lymphocyte infusion donor (not recorded which). It is not recorded whose cells these are; they may come from a transplant donor. Each CDR3 is given with its conserved first and last residue. The D gene is left open where the match is weak. Size values are once, few and many counts, or a class for expanded clones, and some rows have none.

V	J	size	D	CDR3	DNA
TRBV9	TRBJ1-1	-	TRBD1	CASSVGLTGDTEAFF	TGTGCCAGCAGCGTAGGGCTGACAGGGGACACTGAAGCTTTCTTT
TRBV20-1	TRBJ1-1	many	TRBD1	CSALGQGRGAFF	TGCAGTGCTTTGGGACAGGGCAGAGGAGCTTTCTTT
TRBV7-2	TRBJ2-2	few	-	CASSLDGRRRAPGELFF	TGTGCCAGCAGCTTAGACGGGCGGAGACGGGCTCCCGGGGAGCTGTTTTTT
TRBV27	TRBJ2-3	-	-	CASSLTLGSGDTQYF	TGTGCCAGCAGTTTAACTCTAGGATCGGGGGATACGCAGTATTTT
TRBV3-1	TRBJ2-3	many	TRBD2	CASSHRQGLGDTQYF	TGTGCCAGCAGCCACCGCCAGGGACTAGGAGATACGCAGTATTTT
TRBV4-1	TRBJ2-1	many	TRBD2	CASSQWTSGYNEQFF	TGCGCCAGCAGCCAGTGGACTAGCGGATACAATGAGCAGTTCTTC
TRBV5-1	TRBJ2-5	many	-	CASSFLAQETQYF	TGCGCCAGCAGCTTTCTGGCCCAAGAGACCCAGTACTTC
TRBV7-9	TRBJ2-1	many	-	CASSLGRDEQFF	TGTGCCAGCAGCTTGGGGCGGGATGAGCAGTTCTTC
TRBV25-1	TRBJ2-1	few	TRBD2	CASRPGLADNEQFF	TGTGCCAGCAGGCCGGGACTAGCGGACAATGAGCAGTTCTTC
TRBV7-3	TRBJ1-4	-	-	CASSPMGIKKLLFF	TGTGCCAGCAGCCCGATGGGGATCAAAAAACTTCTGTTTTTT
TRBV5-5	TRBJ2-3	few	TRBD1	CASSSADRGRTDTQYF	TGTGCCAGCAGCTCCGCCGACAGGGGGAGGACAGATACGCAGTATTTT
TRBV29-1	TRBJ1-1	many	-	CSVDFIAEAFF	TGCAGCGTTGATTTTATCGCTGAAGCTTTCTTT
TRBV6-5	TRBJ2-1	many	TRBD2	CASSSPSGGANEQFF	TGTGCCAGCAGTTCCCCTAGCGGGGGGGCCAATGAGCAGTTCTTC
TRBV4-1	TRBJ1-6	-	-	CASSQPRNSPLHF	TGCGCCAGCAGCCAACCGCGTAATTCACCCCTCCACTTT
TRBV9	TRBJ1-4	-	TRBD1	CASSALQGAWEKLFF	TGTGCCAGCAGCGCACTACAGGGGGCTTGGGAAAAACTGTTTTTT
TRBV6-2/TRBV6-3	TRBJ1-5	-	-	CASSFLVHLNQPQHF	TGTGCCAGCAGTTTTCTGGTTCACCTTAATCAGCCCCAGCATTTT
TRBV9	TRBJ1-1	few	-	CASSDRVENTEAFF	TGTGCCAGCAGCGACAGGGTGGAGAACACTGAAGCTTTCTTT
TRBV10-3	TRBJ1-2	many	TRBD1	CAISAMGQGAGYTF	TGTGCCATCAGTGCAATGGGACAGGGGGCCGGCTACACCTTC
TRBV28	TRBJ1-3	few	-	CASSTWGSGNTIYF	TGTGCCAGCAGCACATGGGGTTCTGGAAACACCATATATTTT
TRBV12-3/TRBV12-4	TRBJ1-1	many	TRBD1	CASSGTGGTEAFF	TGTGCCAGCAGTGGGACAGGGGGCACTGAAGCTTTCTTT
TRBV24-1	TRBJ1-1	-	-	CATDGQHTEAFF	TGTGCCACGGACGGACAACACACTGAAGCTTTCTTT
TRBV20-1	TRBJ2-7	many	TRBD1	CSARDGGRGGFNEQYF	TGCAGTGCTAGAGATGGGGGCCGAGGGGGCTTCAACGAGCAGTACTTC
TRBV28	TRBJ1-5	few	TRBD1	CASSLLDRGLDQPQHF	TGTGCCAGCAGTTTACTTGACAGGGGGCTTGATCAGCCCCAGCATTTT
TRBV10-3	TRBJ2-2	many	TRBD1	CAISESPAGGTGELFF	TGTGCCATCAGTGAGTCGCCGGCAGGGGGCACCGGGGAGCTGTTTTTT
TRBV9	TRBJ1-5	-	-	CASSKGRVHSNNQPQHF	TGTGCCAGCAGCAAGGGCAGGGTTCACAGCAACAATCAGCCCCAGCATTTT
TRBV5-1	TRBJ2-7	-	-	CASSLRRTEYEQYF	TGCGCCAGCAGCCTACGCCGGACAGAATACGAGCAGTACTTC
TRBV19	TRBJ2-7	many	TRBD2	CASSSYGGSPRYEQYF	TGTGCCAGTAGTAGCTACGGGGGGTCACCACGCTACGAGCAGTACTTC
TRBV27	TRBJ2-1	many	-	CASSLMRPYNEQFF	TGTGCCAGCAGTTTAATGCGACCCTACAATGAGCAGTTCTTC
TRBV11-3	TRBJ2-1	many	TRBD1	CASSFSGGKRRNEQFF	TGTGCCAGCAGCTTCTCAGGGGGTAAAAGAAGGAATGAGCAGTTCTTC
TRBV6-1	TRBJ1-2	-	TRBD1	CASSLREDRGNFGYTF	TGTGCCAGCAGTCTCCGGGAAGACAGGGGGAACTTTGGCTACACCTTC
TRBV4-1	TRBJ2-5	once	-	CASSYLEAEETQYF	TGCGCCAGCAGCTACCTTGAGGCGGAAGAGACCCAGTACTTC
TRBV28	TRBJ1-1	many	-	CASSWAELSTEAFF	TGTGCCAGCTCTTGGGCCGAGCTGAGCACTGAAGCTTTCTTT
TRBV19	TRBJ1-4	-	-	CASKADTTNEKLFF	TGTGCCAGTAAGGCTGATACAACTAATGAAAAACTGTTTTTT
TRBV28	TRBJ1-5	many	-	CASSLSIFQPQHF	TGTGCCAGCAGTTTATCTATATTTCAGCCCCAGCATTTT
TRBV6-1	TRBJ1-3	-	TRBD1	CASSGQALSGNTIYF	TGTGCCAGCAGCGGACAGGCCCTCTCTGGAAACACCATATATTTT
TRBV24-1	TRBJ1-2	few	-	CATSGEGYGYTF	TGTGCCACCAGTGGAGAGGGATATGGCTACACCTTC
TRBV18	TRBJ2-5	-	-	CASSPQGGPGTQYF	TGTGCCAGCTCACCACAAGGGGGACCGGGGACCCAGTACTTC
TRBV27	TRBJ2-1	many	-	CASSLWDRFNEQFF	TGTGCCAGCAGTTTATGGGACCGATTCAATGAGCAGTTCTTC
TRBV28	TRBJ2-7	-	TRBD1	CASRHSDRGSEQYF	TGTGCCAGCAGACATTCAGACAGGGGAAGCGAGCAGTACTTC
TRBV15	TRBJ1-1	many	-	CATSIQGPGTEAFF	TGTGCCACCAGTATTCAGGGGCCGGGGACTGAAGCTTTCTTT
TRBV5-8	TRBJ2-7	few	TRBD1	CASSFGDRRDEQYF	TGTGCCAGCAGCTTCGGGGACAGAAGGGACGAGCAGTACTTC
TRBV11-2	TRBJ1-4	few	-	CASSLDLRGAEEKLFF	TGTGCCAGCAGCTTAGATCTGAGGGGGGCTGAGGAAAAACTGTTTTTT
TRBV7-9	TRBJ1-4	-	TRBD1	CASSLGFGQDAEKLFF	TGTGCCAGCAGCTTGGGTTTCGGACAGGATGCGGAAAAACTGTTTTTT
TRBV7-9	TRBJ1-4	few	-	CASSPPPGRANEKLFF	TGTGCCAGCAGCCCTCCCCCGGGCAGGGCTAATGAAAAACTGTTTTTT
TRBV5-1	TRBJ2-1	many	-	CASSEWRGDYNEQFF	TGCGCCAGCAGCGAATGGAGGGGAGACTACAATGAGCAGTTCTTC
TRBV7-9	TRBJ2-3	-	-	CASSSARDSTFSDTQYF	TGTGCCAGCAGCTCGGCACGGGACTCTACCTTTTCGGATACGCAGTATTTT
TRBV9	TRBJ2-7	once	-	CASSVMPGAFYEQYF	TGTGCCAGCAGCGTCATGCCAGGGGCCTTCTACGAGCAGTACTTC
TRBV27	TRBJ2-2	once	TRBD1	CASSQDRGTGELFF	TGTGCCAGCAGTCAAGACAGGGGTACCGGGGAGCTGTTTTTT
TRBV24-1	TRBJ1-4	few	-	CATSEREGEKLFF	TGTGCCACCAGCGAACGGGAGGGGGAAAAACTGTTTTTT
TRBV7-9	TRBJ1-1	few	TRBD1	CASSFRGLAEAFF	TGTGCCAGCAGCTTCAGGGGGCTAGCTGAAGCTTTCTTT
TRBV6-5	TRBJ1-2	-	-	CASSYTPGTTNYGYTF	TGTGCCAGCAGTTACACGCCGGGGACTACTAACTATGGCTACACCTTC
TRBV5-5	TRBJ2-4	-	-	CASSLFRGSVKNIQYF	TGTGCCAGCAGCTTATTCAGGGGATCTGTCAAAAACATTCAGTACTTC
TRBV29-1	TRBJ2-7	many	TRBD2	CSVEDRREGRDEQYF	TGCAGCGTTGAAGACAGGCGGGAGGGCCGGGACGAGCAGTACTTC
TRBV28	TRBJ1-4	-	-	CASSDSSEKLFF	TGTGCCAGCAGCGACTCTAGTGAAAAACTGTTTTTT